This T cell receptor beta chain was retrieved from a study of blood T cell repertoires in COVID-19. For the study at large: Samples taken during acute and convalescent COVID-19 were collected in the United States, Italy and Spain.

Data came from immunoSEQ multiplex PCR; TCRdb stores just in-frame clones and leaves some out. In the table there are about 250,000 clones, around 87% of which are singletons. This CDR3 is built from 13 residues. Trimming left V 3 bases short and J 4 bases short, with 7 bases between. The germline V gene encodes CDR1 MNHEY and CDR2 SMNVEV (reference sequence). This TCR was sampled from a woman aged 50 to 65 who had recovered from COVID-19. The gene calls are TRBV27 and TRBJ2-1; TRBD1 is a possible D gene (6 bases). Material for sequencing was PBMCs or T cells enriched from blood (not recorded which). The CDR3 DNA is TGTGCCAGCAGTTTCGGACAGTACAATGAGCAGTTCTTC. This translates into CASSFGQYNEQFF.